The 30 T cell receptor beta chains given below trace back to one sample, sequenced in a study of T cell responses to AZD1222 COVID-19 vaccine. Here immunoSEQ multiplex PCR was the method, and the copy in TCRdb shows in-frame clones only, minus some. Of about 150,000 clones in the sample, around 94% were seen once. The sequencing here drew on peripheral blood, taken on day 0 of AZD1222 vaccination. The source is an adult in good health.

The rearrangement joins TRBV19 to TRBJ2-2, with a possible D match to TRBD1 (5 bases). The CDR3 covers 15 residues. The V and J ends lost 6 bases and 6 bases respectively, with 17 bases between them. Germline CDR1 and CDR2: LNHDA and SQIVND (reference sequence). In nucleotides, the CDR3 is TGTGCCAGTAGGCAAACAGGATATGGTGCCGGGGAGCTGTTTTTT. It specifies CASRQTGYGAGELFF.

This rearrangement joins TRBV6-2 or TRBV6-3 to TRBJ1-1; no reliable D call. The germline gives CDR1 MNHEY, CDR2 SVGEGT. The CDR3 runs 13 residues. Trimming cost V 6 bases and J 6 bases, with 14 bases left between them. CDR3 DNA: TGTGCCAGCAGCCCTCGTGGAAGAGCTGAAGCTTTCTTT. As protein: CASSPRGRAEAFF.

The chain joins TRBV7-6 to TRBJ2-2; maybe TRBD1 (6 bases). This CDR3 comprises 16 residues. Trimming took off 0 bases at V and 0 bases at J, with 8 bases between the two ends. CDR1 is SGHVS and CDR2 is FNYEAQ in the germline V gene. The CDR3 is CASSLAGQPNTGELFF. The CDR3 nucleotides are TGTGCCAGCAGCTTAGCCGGACAGCCGAACACCGGGGAGCTGTTTTTT.

This clone was seen just once. The V call is TRBV12-3 or TRBV12-4, the J call TRBJ1-2; D is possibly TRBD1 (6 bases). Trimming pared 5 bases from V and 7 bases from J, leaving 11 bases between. There are 12 residues in the CDR3. CDR3 sequence (DNA): TGTGCCAGCAGTCCGGGGACAATTGGCTACACCTTC. As protein: CASSPGTIGYTF.

This clone appeared once. This chain joins TRBV28 and TRBJ2-5; D gene unclear. The length of the CDR3 is 14 residues. Per the germline V gene, CDR1 is MDHEN and CDR2 is SYDVKM. With 2 bases removed from V and 0 bases from J, the gap between germline ends came to 7 bases. The CDR3 DNA reads TGTGCCAGCAGTTTAGCTGTCCACCAAGAGACCCAGTACTTC. Amino acid sequence: CASSLAVHQETQYF.

The chain employs TRBV2 and TRBJ2-1; weak D call: TRBD1 (6 bases). V lost 6 bases and J lost 4, with 13 bases in between. Germline CDR1 SNHLY, CDR2 FYNNEI. The CDR3 covers 14 residues. CDR3 residues: CASRGGQLYNEQFF. The DNA of the CDR3 is TGTGCCAGCAGAGGAGGACAGCTATACAATGAGCAGTTCTTC.

This sequence joins TRBV6-2 or TRBV6-3 and TRBJ2-1, with D perhaps matching TRBD2 (5 bases). Trimming took off 1 base at V and 6 bases at J, with 19 bases between the two ends. The CDR3 is 17 residues long. Per germline, CDR1 MNHEY and CDR2 SVGEGT. The CDR3 sequence is CASSYYSSFGLSNEQFF. CDR3 coding DNA: TGTGCCAGCAGTTACTATTCTAGCTTTGGTTTATCCAATGAGCAGTTCTTC.

This clone was seen a single time. V usage is TRBV7-9 and J usage is TRBJ1-1, with D unresolved. The CDR3 extends over 12 amino acids. V was shortened by 6 bases and J by 1 base, with 6 bases between the two germline ends. Per germline, CDR1 SEHNR and CDR2 FQNEAQ (reference sequence). The CDR3 region has the DNA TGTGCCAGCAGGTACCGGAACACTGAAGCTTTCTTT. Amino acid sequence: CASRYRNTEAFF.

The rearrangement joins TRBV28 to TRBJ2-1; TRBD1 matches 9 bases. This CDR3 comprises 17 residues. Germline-derived CDR1 and CDR2 are MDHEN and SYDVKM. Trimming cost V 5 bases and J 3 bases; bases outside gene matches: 11. The CDR3 protein is CASSLLMGTGNYNEQFF. CDR3 coding DNA: TGTGCCAGCAGTCTCCTTATGGGGACAGGGAACTACAATGAGCAGTTCTTC.

The chain combines TRBV7-6 with TRBJ1-1; the D gene is possibly TRBD1 (5 bases). Deletions cut 7 bases from V and 1 base from J, with 13 bases between. Germline V gene sequence: CDR1 SGHVS, CDR2 FNYEAQ. The CDR3 has 14 amino acids. CDR3 nucleotide sequence: TGTGCCAGCACCGTACGGGGCCCGAACACTGAAGCTTTCTTT. Protein sequence: CASTVRGPNTEAFF.

The chain joins TRBV10-1 to TRBJ2-1; D gene ambiguous. Germline V gene sequence: CDR1 WNHNN, CDR2 SYGVQD (reference sequence). The CDR3 has 14 amino acids. V lost 3 bases, J lost 10 bases, and 16 bases lay in between. This CDR3 reads CASSESSARPEQFF. DNA of the CDR3: TGCGCCAGCAGTGAATCTTCGGCCCGTCCAGAGCAGTTCTTC.

The chain carries TRBV4-1 and TRBJ2-1; TRBD2 is a possible D gene (7 bases). V gave up 10 bases and J gave up 4 bases, with 17 bases separating them. The CDR3 is made up of 14 amino acids. Germline lookup yields CDR1 MGHRA and CDR2 YSYEKL. In nucleotides, the CDR3 is TGCGCCACCGCGGGGGCTAGCGGTTACAATGAGCAGTTCTTC. Encoded protein: CATAGASGYNEQFF.

This chain joins TRBV2 and TRBJ1-1; a weak D match, TRBD1 (6 bases). V lost 5 bases to trimming and J lost 6 bases, with 19 bases between them. The CDR3 is 15 residues long. CDR1 and CDR2 from the germline V gene are SNHLY and FYNNEI. CDR3 sequence: CASSYGQNLYAEAFF. The CDR3 bases are TGTGCCAGCAGTTACGGACAGAATTTGTACGCTGAAGCTTTCTTT.

This sequence joins TRBV6-6 and TRBJ1-1, with a weak D call TRBD1 (5 bases). The CDR3 totals 13 residues. Trimming left V 2 bases short and J 7 bases short, with 11 bases between. Germline CDR1 is MNHNY and CDR2 is SVGAGI (reference sequence). CDR3 residues: CASSYRQRLEAFF. The CDR3 coding sequence is TGTGCCAGCAGTTACCGACAGCGGCTTGAAGCTTTCTTT.

The gene calls are TRBV2 and TRBJ2-1; a weak D match, TRBD2 (6 bases). The CDR3 is 20 residues long. Germline values: CDR1 SNHLY, CDR2 FYNNEI. V was pared by 7 bases and J by 0 bases, with 28 bases between. CDR3 nucleotides: TGTGCCAGCACCCTAGAGGATAGCGGCCAAGAGGCTAGCTCCTACAATGAGCAGTTCTTC. This gives the protein CASTLEDSGQEASSYNEQFF. The whole variable domain, remainder taken from reference TRBV2 and TRBJ2-1, is EPEVTQTPSHQVTQMGQEVILRCVPISNHLYFYWYRQILGQKVEFLVSFYNNEISEKSEIFDDQFSVERPDGSNFTLKIRSTKLEDSAMYFCASTLEDSGQEASSYNEQFFGPGTRLTVL.

The V gene is TRBV7-7, the J gene TRBJ2-1; 11 bases align to TRBD2. Trimming removed 5 bases from V and 8 bases from J; junction bases left unmatched: 8. This CDR3 is built from 15 residues. Germline V gene sequence: CDR1 SSHAT, CDR2 FNYEAQ (reference sequence). The CDR3 nucleotides read TGTGCCAGCAGCACTCTAGCGGGAGGTTTCCATGAGCAGTTCTTC. It yields the protein CASSTLAGGFHEQFF.

The chain has TRBV10-3 and TRBJ1-2, with D possibly being TRBD1 (6 bases). This CDR3 has 13 residues. Per the germline V gene, CDR1 is ENHRY and CDR2 is SYGVKD. Trimming left V 10 bases short and J 1 base short, with 13 bases between. Here the CDR3 DNA reads TGTGCCACCCATCACAGGGATAACTATGGCTACACCTTC. Translated, it gives CATHHRDNYGYTF.

This chain connects TRBV25-1 to TRBJ1-4, with D perhaps matching TRBD1 (6 bases). The CDR3 covers 15 residues. Germline V gene sequence: CDR1 MGHDK, CDR2 SYGVNS. The ends were cut back, 6 bases at V and 6 bases at J, with 17 bases in the middle. This CDR3 is CASSATGDKYEKLFF. The CDR3 region has the DNA TGTGCCAGCAGCGCCACGGGGGACAAGTATGAAAAACTGTTTTTT.

The chain has TRBV11-3 and TRBJ2-3, with 11 bases fitting TRBD2. The V gene end was trimmed by 3 bases and the J gene end by 7 bases; junction bases not matched to a gene: 6. From germline, CDR1 is SGHNT and CDR2 YENEEA. The CDR3 runs to 15 residues. This chain's CDR3 is CASSFSSGGTYTQYF. The CDR3 DNA follows: TGTGCCAGCAGCTTCTCTAGCGGGGGGACGTATACGCAGTATTTT. Full variable domain (remainder filled in from reference TRBV11-3 and TRBJ2-3): EAGVVQSPRYKIIEKKQPVAFWCNPISGHNTLYWYLQNLGQGPELLIRYENEEAVDDSQLPKDRFSAERLKGVDSTLKIQPAELGDSAVYLCASSFSSGGTYTQYFGPGTRLTVL.

The chain links TRBV2 to TRBJ1-5; TRBD1 might be the D (5 bases). The ends were cut back, 1 base at V and 4 bases at J, with 8 bases in the middle. Germline V gene lookup returns CDR1 SNHLY and CDR2 FYNNEI. This CDR3 has 14 amino acids. CDR3 region: CASSEVTANQPQHF. In DNA form, the CDR3 reads TGTGCCAGCAGTGAAGTGACAGCTAATCAGCCCCAGCATTTT.

This chain uses TRBV3-1 (or the pseudogene TRBV3-2) with TRBJ1-3; D is uncertain. Trimming pared 3 bases from V and 9 bases from J, leaving 12 bases between. Looked up from germline, CDR1 is LGHDT and CDR2 is YNNKEL (reference sequence). This CDR3 contains 13 residues. CDR3 residues: CASSHLDIATIYF. In nucleotides, the CDR3 is TGTGCCAGCAGCCACCTCGACATAGCCACCATATATTTT.

V and J are TRBV4-1 and TRBJ2-3; perhaps D is TRBD1 or TRBD2 (5 bases each). V was pared by 4 bases and J by 0 bases, with 11 bases between. The CDR3 has 15 amino acids. Germline V gene data show CDR1 as MGHRA and CDR2 as YSYEKL. The CDR3 is CASSRGSTSTDTQYF. The CDR3 nucleotides are TGCGCCAGCAGCCGGGGGAGCACTAGCACAGATACGCAGTATTTT.

The V call is TRBV14, the J call TRBJ1-3; a possible D gene is TRBD1 (6 bases). The CDR3 length is 14 residues. Germline CDR1 and CDR2: SGHDN and FVKESK. V was trimmed by 1 base and J by 4 bases, leaving 8 bases between them. The CDR3 nucleotides are TGTGCCAGCAGCCAAGGGGGGCACGGAAACACCATATATTTT. Its protein product is CASSQGGHGNTIYF.

J is TRBJ2-5 and V is TRBV5-4; 10 positions match TRBD2. Germline V lookup: CDR1 SGHNT, CDR2 YYREEE (reference sequence). This CDR3 has 16 amino acids. V lost 1 base to trimming and J lost 7 bases; unmatched junction nucleotides: 10. CDR3 sequence reads: CASSLRAGGNPGTQYF. CDR3 coding DNA: TGTGCCAGCAGCTTGAGAGCGGGGGGGAATCCAGGGACCCAGTACTTC.

Worth noting for this clone: No DNA is shown, since the ends of the CDR3 on it are uncertain; the CDR3 is the one TCRdb lists. The V call is TRBV6-5, the J call TRBJ1-1; TRBD1, the table's D call, was not compared with the DNA. The CDR3 comprises 13 residues, both ends counted. CDR1 is MNHEY, CDR2 SVGAGI, per germline. CDR3 in amino acids: CASSFGTGAGPFF.

V usage is TRBV2 and J usage is TRBJ1-6; no clear D gene. Trimming cost V 7 bases and J 11 bases, with 15 bases left between them. Germline loops: CDR1 SNHLY, CDR2 FYNNEI. This CDR3 is 13 amino acids long. CDR3 in amino acids: CASMLDGQTPLHF. DNA of the CDR3: TGTGCCAGCATGCTTGACGGTCAGACACCCCTCCACTTT.

The chain has TRBV4-1 and TRBJ2-1; 8 nucleotides match TRBD1. CDR1 and CDR2 (germline): MGHRA, YSYEKL. With 3 bases clipped from V and 0 bases from J, the junction kept 10 bases outside the gene matches. The CDR3 runs to 18 residues. The CDR3 region is CASSHRLVTGDSYNEQFF. The CDR3 nucleotides are TGCGCCAGCAGCCATCGTCTGGTGACAGGGGACTCCTACAATGAGCAGTTCTTC.

V is TRBV2 and J is TRBJ1-3; no reliable D call. Germline CDR1 is SNHLY and CDR2 is FYNNEI. V was clipped by 2 bases and J by 10 bases, with 6 bases between them. The CDR3 has 11 amino acids. The CDR3 DNA reads TGTGCCAGCAGTGAACCCCAAACCATATATTTT. Translated: CASSEPQTIYF.

The V gene is TRBV15, the J gene TRBJ2-3; tentative D call: TRBD1 (5 bases). Germline V CDR1 and CDR2: LNHNV, YYDKDF (reference sequence). Trimming cost V 3 bases and J 2 bases, with 12 bases left between them. CDR3 size: 15 residues. The CDR3 region has the DNA TGTGCCACCAGCAGCAGAGACAGATACACAGATACGCAGTATTTT. Protein: CATSSRDRYTDTQYF.

The gene calls are TRBV25-1 and TRBJ2-7; TRBD1 is a possible D gene (5 bases). Per germline, CDR1 MGHDK and CDR2 SYGVNS. This CDR3 is 17 amino acids long. Trimming took off 3 bases at V and 0 bases at J, with 18 bases between the two ends. The DNA for the CDR3 is TGTGCCAGCAGTGACCCCAAGGTAAGGGGTTCCTCCTACGAGCAGTACGTC. Translated, it gives CASSDPKVRGSSYEQYV.